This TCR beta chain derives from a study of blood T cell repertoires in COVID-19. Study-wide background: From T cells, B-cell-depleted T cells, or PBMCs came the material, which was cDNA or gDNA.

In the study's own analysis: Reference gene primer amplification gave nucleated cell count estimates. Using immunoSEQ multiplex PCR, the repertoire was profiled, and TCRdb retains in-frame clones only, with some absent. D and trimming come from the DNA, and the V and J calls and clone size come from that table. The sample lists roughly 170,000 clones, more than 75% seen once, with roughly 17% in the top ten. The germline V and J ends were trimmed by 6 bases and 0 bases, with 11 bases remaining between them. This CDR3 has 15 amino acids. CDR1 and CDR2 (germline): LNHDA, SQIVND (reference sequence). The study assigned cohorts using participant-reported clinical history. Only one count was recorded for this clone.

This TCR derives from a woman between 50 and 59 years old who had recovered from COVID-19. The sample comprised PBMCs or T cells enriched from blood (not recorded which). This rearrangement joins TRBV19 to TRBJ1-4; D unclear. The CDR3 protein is CASRPRIATNEKLFF. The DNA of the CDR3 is TGTGCCAGTAGGCCACGCATAGCAACTAATGAAAAACTGTTTTTT.